This TCR beta chain was identified in a study of blood T cell repertoires in COVID-19 (dated by TCRdb to the early 2020s). General notes on the study: Samples from collaborators originated in the United States, Italy and Spain and spanned both the acute and convalescent phases of COVID-19. The material from the prospective study consisted of cDNA or gDNA derived from T cells, B-cell-depleted T cells, or PBMCs. The dataset comprised deeply sampled blood TCRbeta repertoires from subjects exposed to, actively infected with, or recovered from COVID-19. The repertoires were released in a freely available public database meant as a resource for research on the immune response to SARS-CoV-2. Samples came from the ongoing ImmuneRACE study (first 160 participants) plus 1,254 subjects from 6 global collaborators. A de-identified subject ID, COVID-19 status, age in years and sex were almost always included in the sample metadata. Where available, HLA class I and class II types were taken from metadata supplied by the sample provider and were not determined by assay-based typing.

Concerning this clone: Its cognate antigen has yet to be identified. Base qualities are not recorded, but no much larger clone differs from it by a single base.

Enrolling through a virtual design, the prospective study's participants ranged in age from roughly 18 to 95 years and lived across 24 United States geographic areas. To assign participants to cohorts, the prospective study relied on clinical history that participants themselves reported in a screening survey and a study questionnaire. Recovered participants in ImmuneRACE Cohort 3 were defined by two consecutive negative NP/OP PCR tests, clearance by a healthcare professional, or resolution of symptoms. In the prospective study, mobile phlebotomists collected whole blood, serum and a nasopharyngeal or oropharyngeal swab from each participant. Participants in the prospective study had the option to provide additional blood draws and questionnaires over an approximately 2-month period. Before DNA extraction, blood samples from the prospective study were shipped at room temperature or frozen. The immunoSEQ Assay, a bias-controlled multiplex PCR, was used to amplify TCRbeta CDR3 regions from genomic DNA. On the authors' methods: The number of nucleated cells in each sample was estimated from the amplification of reference gene primers within the assay. Sequence reads were collapsed and filtered to measure the absolute abundance of every unique TCRbeta CDR3 rearrangement. For each sample, productive Simpson clonality was calculated by taking the square root of Simpson's diversity index across productive rearrangements. Held by TCRdb, this immuneACCESS table contains in-frame sequences only and omits some clones. Under half of the omission traces to an unresolved V gene where checked; the cause of the rest is unknown. Clone size and V and J calls were adopted from that table, with D and trimming inferred from the DNA. The sample table shows some 260,000 clones, and just over 85% are seen once. The top ten constitute around 1.7% of the sample.

What the study reported, not specific to this receptor: The quantity of clinical and demographic metadata differed by source and by participant and was supplied without curation.

According to the germline V gene, CDR1 reads MDHEN and CDR2 reads SYDVKM. At the junction V is shortened by 3 bases and J by 1 base, with 17 bases in between. The CDR3 starts with the cysteine, ends with the phenylalanine, and has 17 residues. The entry retains the CDR3 DNA only, 51 bases that are in frame from base 1. The material sequenced was PBMCs or T cells enriched from blood (not recorded which). The clonotype originates from a man between 35 and 55 years old who had recovered from COVID-19. The chain was built from TRBV28 and TRBJ2-3; perhaps TRBD2 is the D gene, with 7 bases matching. The DNA sequence is TGTGCCAGCAGTTTGTTTTTCGGGGGGCGACGCACAGATACGCAGTATTTT. The encoded protein is CASSLFFGGRRTDTQYF.